The present T cell receptor (beta chain) was sequenced within a study of blood T cell repertoires in COVID-19. As for the study in general: COVID-19 samples, acute and convalescent, were from the United States, Italy and Spain. T cells, B-cell-depleted T cells, or PBMCs supplied cDNA or gDNA.

Germline V lookup: CDR1 MDHEN, CDR2 SYDVKM. The CDR3 extends over 15 amino acids. V was clipped by 8 bases and J by 6 bases; unmatched bases: 11. As handled by the study authors: Reference gene primer amplification gave nucleated cell count estimates. The repertoire was sequenced with immunoSEQ multiplex PCR; TCRdb's copy has only in-frame clones and lacks some. That table supplies the V and J calls and clone size; D and trimming were determined from the DNA. The sample carries 40,000 or so clones, almost 90% recorded once. The clonotype originates from a man aged 55 to 70 with active or convalescent COVID-19. The rearrangement links TRBV28 to TRBJ1-2, with 11 bases identical to TRBD1. The sample consisted of peripheral blood. CDR3: CASEELGQGADGYTF. The CDR3, as DNA: TGTGCCAGCGAGGAGCTCGGACAGGGGGCCGATGGCTACACCTTC.